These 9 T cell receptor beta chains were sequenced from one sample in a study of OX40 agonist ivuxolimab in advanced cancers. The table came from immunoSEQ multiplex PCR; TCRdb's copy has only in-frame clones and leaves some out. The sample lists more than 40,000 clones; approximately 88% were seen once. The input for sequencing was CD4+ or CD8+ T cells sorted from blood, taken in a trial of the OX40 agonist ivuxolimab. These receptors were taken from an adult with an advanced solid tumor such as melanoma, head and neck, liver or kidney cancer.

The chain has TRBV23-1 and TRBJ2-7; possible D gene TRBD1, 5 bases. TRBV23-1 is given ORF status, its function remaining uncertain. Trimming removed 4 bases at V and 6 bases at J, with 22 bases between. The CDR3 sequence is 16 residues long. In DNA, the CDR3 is TGCGCCAGCAGTCTGGGGCAGGTGGAACATCCGATCGAGCAGTACTTC. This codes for CASSLGQVEHPIEQYF.

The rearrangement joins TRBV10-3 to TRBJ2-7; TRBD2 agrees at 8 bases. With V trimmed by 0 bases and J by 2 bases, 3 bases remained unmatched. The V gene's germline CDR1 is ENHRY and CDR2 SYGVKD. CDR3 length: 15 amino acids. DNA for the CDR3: TGTGCCATCAGTGAGTCCCTAGCGGGTACCTACGAGCAGTACTTC. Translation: CAISESLAGTYEQYF.

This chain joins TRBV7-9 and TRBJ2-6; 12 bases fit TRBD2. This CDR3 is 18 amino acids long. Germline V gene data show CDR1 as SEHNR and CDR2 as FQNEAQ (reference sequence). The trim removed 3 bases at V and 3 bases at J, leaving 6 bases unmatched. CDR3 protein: CASSFRLAGVVGANVLTF. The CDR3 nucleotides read TGTGCCAGCAGCTTCCGACTAGCGGGGGTGGTTGGGGCCAACGTCCTGACTTTC.

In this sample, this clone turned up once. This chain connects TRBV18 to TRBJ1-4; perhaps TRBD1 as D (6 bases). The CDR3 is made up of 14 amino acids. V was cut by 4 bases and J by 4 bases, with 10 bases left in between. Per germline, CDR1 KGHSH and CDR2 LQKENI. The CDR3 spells CASSLDRINEKLFF. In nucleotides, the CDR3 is TGTGCCAGCTCACTCGACAGGATTAATGAAAAACTGTTTTTT.

The CDR3 DNA sequence: TGTGCCAGCAGTGAGGGGTGGAACACCGGGGAGCTGTTTTTT. Translation gives CASSEGWNTGELFF. The chain couples TRBV6-4 to TRBJ2-2; D uncertain. V was clipped by 3 bases and J by 1 base, with 6 bases between them. This CDR3 has 14 residues. CDR1 MRHNA and CDR2 SNTAGT come from the germline V gene.

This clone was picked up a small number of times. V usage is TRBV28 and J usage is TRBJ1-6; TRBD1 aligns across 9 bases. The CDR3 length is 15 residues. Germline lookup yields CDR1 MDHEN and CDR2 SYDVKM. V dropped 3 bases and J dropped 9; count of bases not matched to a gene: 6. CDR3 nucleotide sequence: TGTGCCAGCAGTTTCGGGGACAGGGATGCTTCACCCCTCCACTTT. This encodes CASSFGDRDASPLHF.

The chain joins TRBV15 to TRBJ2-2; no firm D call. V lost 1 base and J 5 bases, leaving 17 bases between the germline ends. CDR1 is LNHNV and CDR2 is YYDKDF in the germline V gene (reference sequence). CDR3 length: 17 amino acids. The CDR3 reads CATSRVLGSFGTGELFF. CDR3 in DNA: TGTGCCACCAGCAGAGTCCTGGGCAGTTTCGGAACCGGGGAGCTGTTTTTT.

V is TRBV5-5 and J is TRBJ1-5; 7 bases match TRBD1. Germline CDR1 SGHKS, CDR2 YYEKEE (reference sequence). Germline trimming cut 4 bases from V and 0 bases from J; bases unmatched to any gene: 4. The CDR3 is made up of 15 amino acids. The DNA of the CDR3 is TGTGCCAGCAGCCAAAACAGGGGTAGCAATCAGCCCCAGCATTTT. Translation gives CASSQNRGSNQPQHF.

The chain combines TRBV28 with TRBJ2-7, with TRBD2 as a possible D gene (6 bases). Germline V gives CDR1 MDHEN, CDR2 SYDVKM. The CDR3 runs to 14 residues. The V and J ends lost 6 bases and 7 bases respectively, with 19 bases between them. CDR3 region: CASRPPGSQGEQYF. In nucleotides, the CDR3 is TGTGCCAGCAGACCTCCCGGGAGCCAGGGTGAGCAGTACTTC.